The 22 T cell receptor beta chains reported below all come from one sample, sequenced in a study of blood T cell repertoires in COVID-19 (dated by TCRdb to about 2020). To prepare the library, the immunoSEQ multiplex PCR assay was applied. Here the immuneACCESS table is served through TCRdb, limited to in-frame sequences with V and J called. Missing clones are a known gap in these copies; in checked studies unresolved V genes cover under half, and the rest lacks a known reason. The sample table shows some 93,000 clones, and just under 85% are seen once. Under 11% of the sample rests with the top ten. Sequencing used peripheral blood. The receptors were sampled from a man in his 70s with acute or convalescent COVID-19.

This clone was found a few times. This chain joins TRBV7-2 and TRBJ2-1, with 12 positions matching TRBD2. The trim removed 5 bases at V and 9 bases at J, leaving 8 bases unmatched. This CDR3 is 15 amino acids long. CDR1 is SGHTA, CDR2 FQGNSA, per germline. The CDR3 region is CASSRTSGMWGEQFF. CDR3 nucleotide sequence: TGTGCCAGCAGCCGGACTAGCGGGATGTGGGGTGAGCAGTTCTTC.

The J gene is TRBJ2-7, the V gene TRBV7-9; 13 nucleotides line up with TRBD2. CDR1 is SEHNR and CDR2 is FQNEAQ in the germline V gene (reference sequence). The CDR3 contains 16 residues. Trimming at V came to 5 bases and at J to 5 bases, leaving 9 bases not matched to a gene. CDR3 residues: CASSNGLAGVSHEQYF. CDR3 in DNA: TGTGCCAGCAGCAACGGACTAGCGGGAGTTAGCCACGAGCAGTACTTC. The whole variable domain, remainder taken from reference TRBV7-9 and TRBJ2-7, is DTGVSQNPRHKITKRGQNVTFRCDPISEHNRLYWYRQTLGQGPEFLTYFQNEAQLEKSRLLSDRFSAERPKGSFSTLEIQRTEQGDSAMYLCASSNGLAGVSHEQYFGPGTRLTVT.

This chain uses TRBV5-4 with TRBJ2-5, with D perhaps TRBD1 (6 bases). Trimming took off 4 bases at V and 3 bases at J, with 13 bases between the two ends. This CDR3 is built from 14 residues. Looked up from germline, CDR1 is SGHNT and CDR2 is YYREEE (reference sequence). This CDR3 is CASSHQGLEETQYF. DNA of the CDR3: TGTGCCAGCAGCCACCAGGGGTTGGAAGAGACCCAGTACTTC. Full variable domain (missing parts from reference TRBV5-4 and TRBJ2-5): ETGVTQSPTHLIKTRGQQVTLRCSSQSGHNTVSWYQQALGQGPQFIFQYYREEENGRGNFPPRFSGLQFPNYSSELNVNALELDDSALYLCASSHQGLEETQYFGPGTRLLVL.

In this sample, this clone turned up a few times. The CDR3 loop reads CASSWDWDQPQHF. In DNA form, the CDR3 reads TGTGCCAGCAGCTGGGACTGGGATCAGCCCCAGCATTTT. The genes are TRBV6-5 and TRBJ1-5; possibly TRBD1 for D (5 bases). This CDR3 is built from 13 residues. V was shortened by 6 bases and J by 5 bases, with 11 bases between the two germline ends. Germline V gene data show CDR1 as MNHEY and CDR2 as SVGAGI.

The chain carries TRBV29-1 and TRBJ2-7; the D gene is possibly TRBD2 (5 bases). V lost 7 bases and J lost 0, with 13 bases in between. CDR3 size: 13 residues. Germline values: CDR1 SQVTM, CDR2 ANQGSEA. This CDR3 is CSARAAISYEQYF. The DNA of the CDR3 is TGCAGCGCTCGAGCGGCGATCTCCTACGAGCAGTACTTC.

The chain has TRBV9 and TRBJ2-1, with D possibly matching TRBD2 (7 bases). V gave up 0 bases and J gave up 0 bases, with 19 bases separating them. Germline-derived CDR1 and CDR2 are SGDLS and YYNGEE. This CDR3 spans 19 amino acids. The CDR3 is CASSVADKGGASSYNEQFF. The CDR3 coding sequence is TGTGCCAGCAGCGTAGCTGATAAGGGGGGGGCTAGCTCCTACAATGAGCAGTTCTTC.

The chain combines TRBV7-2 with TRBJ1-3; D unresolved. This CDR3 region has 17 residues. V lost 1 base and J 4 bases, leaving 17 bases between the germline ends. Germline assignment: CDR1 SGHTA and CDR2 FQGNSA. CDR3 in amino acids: CASSLDVGRTPGNTIYF. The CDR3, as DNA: TGTGCCAGCAGCTTAGACGTAGGGCGGACTCCAGGAAACACCATATATTTT.

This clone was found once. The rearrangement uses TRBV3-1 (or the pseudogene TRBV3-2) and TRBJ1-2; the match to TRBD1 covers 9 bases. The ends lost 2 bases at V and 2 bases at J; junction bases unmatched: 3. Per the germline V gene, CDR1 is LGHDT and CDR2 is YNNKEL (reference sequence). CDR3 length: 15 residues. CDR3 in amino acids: CASSQPDRGNYGYTF. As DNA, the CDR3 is TGTGCCAGCAGCCAACCGGACAGGGGAAACTATGGCTACACCTTC.

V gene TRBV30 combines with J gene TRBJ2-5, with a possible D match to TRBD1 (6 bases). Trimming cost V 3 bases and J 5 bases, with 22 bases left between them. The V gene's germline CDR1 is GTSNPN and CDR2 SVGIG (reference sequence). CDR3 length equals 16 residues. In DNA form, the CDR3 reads TGTGCCTGGAGAGACGGAACCAGGGGTCGCGGGGAGACCCAGTACTTC. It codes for CAWRDGTRGRGETQYF.

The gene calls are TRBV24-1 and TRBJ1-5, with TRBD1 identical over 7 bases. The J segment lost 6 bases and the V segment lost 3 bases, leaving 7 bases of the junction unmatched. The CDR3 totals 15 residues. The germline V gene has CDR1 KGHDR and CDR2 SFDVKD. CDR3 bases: TGTGCCACCAGTGATACCCGACAGGGCGGTCAGCCCCAGCATTTT. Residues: CATSDTRQGGQPQHF.

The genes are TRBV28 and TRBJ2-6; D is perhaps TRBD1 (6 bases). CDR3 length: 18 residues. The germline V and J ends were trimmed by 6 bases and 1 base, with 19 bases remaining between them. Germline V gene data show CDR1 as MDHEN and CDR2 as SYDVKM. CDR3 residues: CASRIGGGIRSGANVLTF. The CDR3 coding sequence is TGTGCCAGCAGGATAGGGGGTGGCATTAGATCTGGGGCCAACGTCCTGACTTTC.

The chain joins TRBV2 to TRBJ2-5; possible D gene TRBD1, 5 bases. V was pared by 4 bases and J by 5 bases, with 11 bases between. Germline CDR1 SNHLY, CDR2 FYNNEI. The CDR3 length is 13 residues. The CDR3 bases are TGTGCCAGCAGTGGTTCCAGGGTTGAGACCCAGTACTTC. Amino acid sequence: CASSGSRVETQYF.

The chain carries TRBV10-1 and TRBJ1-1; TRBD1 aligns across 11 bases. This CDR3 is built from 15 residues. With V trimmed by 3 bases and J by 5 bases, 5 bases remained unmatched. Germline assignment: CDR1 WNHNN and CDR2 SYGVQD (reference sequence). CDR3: CASSDTGQGVTEAFF. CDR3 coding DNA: TGCGCCAGCAGTGATACGGGACAGGGGGTAACTGAAGCTTTCTTT.

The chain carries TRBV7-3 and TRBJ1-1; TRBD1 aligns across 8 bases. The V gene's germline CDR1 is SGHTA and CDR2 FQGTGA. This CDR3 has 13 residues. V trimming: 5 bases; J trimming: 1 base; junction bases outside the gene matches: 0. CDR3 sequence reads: CASSQGANTEAFF. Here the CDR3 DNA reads TGTGCCAGCAGCCAGGGGGCGAACACTGAAGCTTTCTTT.

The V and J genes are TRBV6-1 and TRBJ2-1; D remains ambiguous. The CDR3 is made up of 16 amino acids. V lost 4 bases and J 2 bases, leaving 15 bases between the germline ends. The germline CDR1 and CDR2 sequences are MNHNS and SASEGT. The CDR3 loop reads CASSGDFARAYNEQFF. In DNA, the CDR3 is TGTGCCAGCAGTGGCGACTTTGCGAGAGCCTACAATGAGCAGTTCTTC.

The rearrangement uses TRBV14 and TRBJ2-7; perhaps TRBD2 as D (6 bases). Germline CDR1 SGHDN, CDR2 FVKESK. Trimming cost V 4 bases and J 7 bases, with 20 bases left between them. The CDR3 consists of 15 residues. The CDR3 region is CASSPPGRGPWEQYF. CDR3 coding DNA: TGTGCCAGCAGCCCCCCTGGGCGGGGCCCCTGGGAGCAGTACTTC.

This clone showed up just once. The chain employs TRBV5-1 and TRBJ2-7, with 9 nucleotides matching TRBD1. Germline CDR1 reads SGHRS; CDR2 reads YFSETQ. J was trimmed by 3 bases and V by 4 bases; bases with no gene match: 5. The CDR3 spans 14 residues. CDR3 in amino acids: CASSMTGGNYEQYF. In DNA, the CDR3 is TGCGCCAGCAGCATGACAGGGGGAAACTACGAGCAGTACTTC.

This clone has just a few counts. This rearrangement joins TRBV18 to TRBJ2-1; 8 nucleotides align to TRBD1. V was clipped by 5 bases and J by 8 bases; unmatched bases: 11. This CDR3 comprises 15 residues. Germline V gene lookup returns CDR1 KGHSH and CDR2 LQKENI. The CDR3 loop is CASSDRQGLGDEQFF. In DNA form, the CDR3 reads TGTGCCAGCTCAGACAGACAGGGGTTAGGGGATGAGCAGTTCTTC.

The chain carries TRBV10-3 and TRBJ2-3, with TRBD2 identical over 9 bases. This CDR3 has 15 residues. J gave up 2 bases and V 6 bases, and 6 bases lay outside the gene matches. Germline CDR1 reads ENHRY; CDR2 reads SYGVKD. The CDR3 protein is CAISPRTSDTDTQYF. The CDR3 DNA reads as TGTGCCATCAGCCCCCGGACTAGCGACACAGATACGCAGTATTTT.

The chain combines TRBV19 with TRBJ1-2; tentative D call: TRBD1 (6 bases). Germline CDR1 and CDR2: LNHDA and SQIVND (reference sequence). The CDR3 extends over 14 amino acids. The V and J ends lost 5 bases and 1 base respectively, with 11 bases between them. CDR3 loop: CASSVDRRNYGYTF. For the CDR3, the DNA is TGTGCCAGTAGTGTGGACAGACGTAACTATGGCTACACCTTC.

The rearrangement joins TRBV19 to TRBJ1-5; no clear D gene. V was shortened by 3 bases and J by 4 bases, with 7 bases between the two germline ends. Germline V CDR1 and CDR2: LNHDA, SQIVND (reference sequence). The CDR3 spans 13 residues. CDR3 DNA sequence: TGTGCCAGTAGTATGGGCCTGAATCAGCCCCAGCATTTT. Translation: CASSMGLNQPQHF. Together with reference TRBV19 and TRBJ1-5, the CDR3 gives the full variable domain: DGGITQSPKYLFRKEGQNVTLSCEQNLNHDAMYWYRQDPGQGLRLIYYSQIVNDFQKGDIAEGYSVSREKKESFPLTVTSAQKNPTAFYLCASSMGLNQPQHFGDGTRLSIL.

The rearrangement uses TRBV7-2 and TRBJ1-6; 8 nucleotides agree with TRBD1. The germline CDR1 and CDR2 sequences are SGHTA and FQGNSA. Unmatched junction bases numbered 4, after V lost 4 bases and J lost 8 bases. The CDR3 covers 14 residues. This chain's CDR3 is CASSSWTGYSPLHF. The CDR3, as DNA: TGTGCCAGCAGCTCATGGACAGGGTATTCACCCCTCCACTTT.